What follows are 30 T cell receptor beta chains derived from one specimen sequenced in a study of CD8 T cells in ankylosing spondylitis (dated by TCRdb to the late 2010s). To prepare the library, 5' RACE was applied. TCRdb lists the instrument as Illumina HiSeq 2500. TCRdb reprocessed the public reads (quality trimming at Q25 with fastp, clone calling with MiXCR) and kept in-frame beta chains. Identical CDR3 proteins give one entry, which carries the most common genes and DNA. The sample yields 250,000 or so distinct CDR3 sequences; 20% to 30% were counted once. The ten biggest clones cover roughly 0.67% of the sample. Sequencing was performed on blood, either unsorted or a sorted T cell fraction (not recorded which). The receptors here all came from a male donor with ankylosing spondylitis or in good health (not recorded which).

The genes are TRBV4-1 and TRBJ2-7, with D perhaps matching TRBD1 (6 bases). The germline gives CDR1 MGHRA, CDR2 YSYEKL. The CDR3 is 18 amino acids. Trimming shortened V by 3 bases and J by 1 base, and 22 bases separated the two germline ends. CDR3 region: CASSQPRAPGHWSYEQYF. CDR3 DNA: TGCGCCAGCAGCCAGCCTCGCGCTCCGGGACACTGGTCCTACGAGCAGTACTTC.

CDR3 protein: CASSPKGATGELFF. The CDR3 DNA is TGTGCCAGCTCACCAAAGGGGGCCACCGGGGAGCTGTTTTTT. The rearrangement uses TRBV2 and TRBJ2-2; TRBD1 matches 7 bases. Germline V gene lookup returns CDR1 SNHLY and CDR2 FYNNEI. The trim removed 8 bases at V and 4 bases at J, leaving 7 bases unmatched. CDR3 length: 14 residues. The entire variable domain, with the rest obtained from reference TRBV2 and TRBJ2-2, is as follows: EPEVTQTPSHQVTQMGQEVILRCVPISNHLYFYWYRQILGQKVEFLVSFYNNEISEKSEIFDDQFSVERPDGSNFTLKIRSTKLEDSAMYFCASSPKGATGELFFGEGSRLTVL.

The sample holds a few counts of this clonotype. The genes are TRBV20-1 and TRBJ2-1; 7 positions agree with TRBD1. Trimming removed 5 bases from V and 0 bases from J; junction bases left unmatched: 13. Germline CDR1 reads DFQATT; CDR2 reads SNEGSKA (reference sequence). CDR3 length: 17 residues. Written as DNA, the CDR3 is TGCAGTGCTTGCTTGGCCGATGGGACAGCCTCCTACAATGAGCAGTTCTTC. The encoded protein is CSACLADGTASYNEQFF.

This clonotype was seen more than once but under ten times. The V call is TRBV7-9, the J call TRBJ2-3; D may be TRBD1 (6 bases). Germline V gene data show CDR1 as SEHNR and CDR2 as FQNEAQ (reference sequence). Between the trimmed V and J ends, which lost 4 bases and 0 bases, there was a span of 14 bases. This CDR3 contains 16 residues. DNA of the CDR3: TGTGCCAGCAGCTCCTACCCCCAGGGGAGCACAGATACGCAGTATTTT. It encodes CASSSYPQGSTDTQYF.

The V gene is TRBV6-5, the J gene TRBJ2-3; D might be TRBD2 (6 bases). CDR1 and CDR2 from the germline V gene are MNHEY and SVGAGI. Trimming took off 2 bases at V and 2 bases at J, with 11 bases between the two ends. CDR3 length: 15 amino acids. The CDR3 nucleotides read TGTGCCAGCAGTTACACTAGCCCCTCCACAGATACGCAGTATTTT. It translates to CASSYTSPSTDTQYF.

This clonotype was counted ten times or more. V and J are TRBV20-1 and TRBJ1-1; no reliable D call. The CDR3 is made up of 16 amino acids. CDR1 and CDR2 from the germline V gene are DFQATT and SNEGSKA (reference sequence). The V and J ends lost 0 bases and 0 bases respectively, with 14 bases between them. The CDR3 sequence: CSARDPGRLMNTEAFF. CDR3 coding DNA: TGCAGTGCTAGAGATCCAGGCCGCCTTATGAACACTGAAGCTTTCTTT.

This clonotype has a handful of counts. The chain carries TRBV5-1 and TRBJ2-2; 9 positions agree with TRBD1. CDR3 length equals 18 residues. CDR1 SGHRS and CDR2 YFSETQ come from the germline V gene. V dropped 1 base and J dropped 5; count of bases not matched to a gene: 12. CDR3 in DNA: TGCGCCAGCAGCTTGTCTTTACAGGGGGCGCTTACAACCGGGGAGCTGTTTTTT. It specifies CASSLSLQGALTTGELFF.

This clonotype was seen many times. CDR3 nucleotides: TGTGCCAGCAGTTTTCGCTACCATACCTACGAGCAGTACTTC. It yields the protein CASSFRYHTYEQYF. The gene calls are TRBV3-1 and TRBJ2-7; the D is unclear. Germline V CDR1 and CDR2: LGHDT, YNNKEL (reference sequence). V was trimmed by 6 bases and J by 2 bases, leaving 14 bases between them. This CDR3 region has 14 residues.

A few counts support this clonotype. This rearrangement joins TRBV10-3 to TRBJ2-1; TRBD2 agrees at 8 bases. CDR1 and CDR2 (germline): ENHRY, SYGVKD. V lost 2 bases and J lost 6; bases outside the gene matches: 9. This CDR3 comprises 16 residues. In DNA, the CDR3 is TGTGCCATCAGTGAGGGGCTAGCGGGTAGGTCCAATGAGCAGTTCTTC. Translation: CAISEGLAGRSNEQFF.

This clonotype was seen only a few times. This chain connects TRBV7-6 to TRBJ1-1, with a possible D match to TRBD1 (5 bases). This CDR3 region has 15 residues. From germline, CDR1 is SGHVS and CDR2 FNYEAQ. Between the trimmed V and J ends, which lost 7 bases and 4 bases, there was a span of 19 bases. The CDR3 loop is CASNPSPGRRTEAFF. In DNA, the CDR3 is TGTGCCAGCAACCCCTCCCCGGGACGCCGCACTGAAGCTTTCTTT.

This chain links TRBV29-1 with TRBJ2-1, with a possible D match to TRBD2 (5 bases). The CDR3 loop spans 12 amino acids. CDR1 and CDR2 (germline): SQVTM, ANQGSEA. V was shortened by 7 bases and J by 7 bases, with 14 bases between the two germline ends. CDR3 in DNA: TGCAGCGGGATGCACGGAGGTAATGAGCAGTTCTTC. It specifies CSGMHGGNEQFF.

The table lists this clonotype with many counts. The chain recombines TRBV20-1 with TRBJ1-1; TRBD1 matches 9 bases. This CDR3 is built from 13 residues. V was pared by 3 bases and J by 5 bases, with 4 bases of the junction left unmatched. Germline V gene lookup returns CDR1 DFQATT and CDR2 SNEGSKA (reference sequence). In nucleotides, the CDR3 is TGCAGTGCTAGTGGGGACAGGGATACTGAAGCTTTCTTT. Residues: CSASGDRDTEAFF.

In its sample, this clonotype was seen many times. This chain joins TRBV20-1 and TRBJ1-5, with a possible D match to TRBD1 (6 bases). The germline gives CDR1 DFQATT, CDR2 SNEGSKA (reference sequence). CDR3 size: 17 residues. Trimming stripped 5 bases from V and 5 bases from J, with 25 bases between. The CDR3 DNA reads as TGCAGTGCTGAACCACCGTTGCCCGGACAGAATGATCAGCCCCAGCATTTT. Its protein is CSAEPPLPGQNDQPQHF.

This clonotype was picked up a small number of times. This chain links TRBV20-1 with TRBJ2-3; 15 positions agree with TRBD2. V was pared by 6 bases and J by 6 bases, with 13 bases of the junction left unmatched. CDR1 and CDR2 (germline): DFQATT, SNEGSKA (reference sequence). CDR3 length equals 17 residues. The CDR3 region has the DNA TGCAGTGCCCCCGGGACTAGCGGGGGGAGGTCCTCCGATACGCAGTATTTT. Encoded protein: CSAPGTSGGRSSDTQYF.

This clonotype was observed a few times. The V gene is TRBV20-1, the J gene TRBJ2-5, with 14 bases fitting TRBD2. Germline lookup yields CDR1 DFQATT and CDR2 SNEGSKA (reference sequence). V shed 5 bases and J 0 bases; nucleotides not matched to a gene: 5. The CDR3 extends over 16 amino acids. The CDR3: CSAAGTSGGYQETQYF. CDR3 sequence (DNA): TGCAGTGCTGCAGGGACTAGCGGGGGTTACCAAGAGACCCAGTACTTC.

This sequence joins TRBV29-1 and TRBJ2-2; no clear D gene. This CDR3 comprises 14 residues. V lost 4 bases and J 8 bases, leaving 17 bases between the germline ends. CDR1 SQVTM and CDR2 ANQGSEA come from the germline V gene. The CDR3 DNA reads as TGCAGCGTTGGGACCGCTCAAACCCCGGGGGAGCTGTTTTTT. It codes for CSVGTAQTPGELFF.

The genes are TRBV5-1 and TRBJ2-1; unclear D gene. Trimming took 3 bases from V and 0 from J, leaving 10 bases between them. Looked up from germline, CDR1 is SGHRS and CDR2 is YFSETQ. The CDR3 sequence is 15 residues long. CDR3 sequence (DNA): TGCGCCAGCAGCTGGGCGACAAGCTCCTACAATGAGCAGTTCTTC. Translated: CASSWATSSYNEQFF.

This clonotype was recorded at least ten times. The chain joins TRBV7-2 to TRBJ2-1, with D unclear. The CDR3 is 12 amino acids. Germline V gene sequence: CDR1 SGHTA, CDR2 FQGNSA. V dropped 2 bases and J dropped 5 bases, with 4 bases sitting between them. CDR3 in amino acids: CASSLFDNEQFF. The CDR3 DNA follows: TGTGCCAGCAGCTTATTCGACAATGAGCAGTTCTTC.

In this sample, this clonotype turned up a few times. The chain has TRBV12-3 or TRBV12-4 and TRBJ2-5; 8 bases match TRBD2. This CDR3 is 14 amino acids long. V dropped 3 bases and J dropped 3; count of bases not matched to a gene: 3. The CDR3 nucleotides read TGTGCCAGCAGTTTTAGCGGGGAGGAAGAGACCCAGTACTTC. Amino acid sequence: CASSFSGEEETQYF.

In this sample, this clonotype turned up a few times. The chain combines TRBV12-3 or TRBV12-4 with TRBJ2-3, with TRBD1 identical over 10 bases. The V gene end was trimmed by 5 bases and the J gene end by 4 bases; junction bases not matched to a gene: 6. The CDR3 contains 15 residues. The CDR3 loop is CASSRQGAWADTQYF. The CDR3 DNA follows: TGTGCCAGCAGTCGACAGGGGGCATGGGCAGATACGCAGTATTTT.

The sample holds a few counts of this clonotype. V is TRBV12-3 or TRBV12-4 and J is TRBJ2-5, with D perhaps TRBD1 or TRBD2 (6 bases each). The length of the CDR3 is 13 residues. Trimming left V 6 bases short and J 5 bases short, with 13 bases between. The CDR3 here is CASSPGAGETQYF. The CDR3 nucleotides are TGTGCCAGCAGCCCGGGGGCCGGGGAGACCCAGTACTTC.

At least ten counts were recorded for this clonotype. This chain uses TRBV20-1 with TRBJ2-3; D unresolved. Trimming cost V 5 bases and J 2 bases, with 11 bases left between them. Looked up from germline, CDR1 is DFQATT and CDR2 is SNEGSKA (reference sequence). The CDR3 is 13 residues long. The DNA of the CDR3 is TGCAGTGCTCTGGCCGGCAACACAGATACGCAGTATTTT. Amino acid sequence: CSALAGNTDTQYF.

This clonotype was seen only a few times. The chain combines TRBV20-1 with TRBJ2-1; TRBD1 agrees at 7 bases. This CDR3 spans 14 amino acids. CDR1 is DFQATT and CDR2 is SNEGSKA in the germline V gene (reference sequence). V lost 1 base, J lost 8 bases, and 8 bases stayed unmatched. The DNA of the CDR3 is TGCAGTGCTAGAGCCGTCGGACAGGAGGATGAGCAGTTCTTC. It is translated as CSARAVGQEDEQFF.

In this sample, this clonotype turned up many times. This sequence joins TRBV5-1 and TRBJ2-1, with D perhaps TRBD1 (6 bases). V was shortened by 2 bases and J by 7 bases, with 16 bases between the two germline ends. CDR3 length: 15 amino acids. CDR1 is SGHRS and CDR2 is YFSETQ in the germline V gene. The CDR3: CASSLHRDGLNEQFF. In DNA form, the CDR3 reads TGCGCCAGCAGCTTACACAGGGATGGTTTGAATGAGCAGTTCTTC. The whole variable domain, remainder taken from reference TRBV5-1 and TRBJ2-1, is KAGVTQTPRYLIKTRGQQVTLSCSPISGHRSVSWYQQTPGQGLQFLFEYFSETQRNKGNFPGRFSGRQFSNSRSEMNVSTLELGDSALYLCASSLHRDGLNEQFFGPGTRLTVL.

The CDR3 region is CSVERGGTQYF. In DNA form, the CDR3 reads TGCAGCGTTGAAAGGGGGGGGACCCAGTACTTC. The gene calls are TRBV29-1 and TRBJ2-5; D possibly corresponds to TRBD2 (7 bases). The V end was cut by 2 bases, the J end by 7 bases, with 8 bases between. The CDR3 runs to 11 residues. The germline V gene has CDR1 SQVTM and CDR2 ANQGSEA.

This clonotype showed up just a few times. The chain is built from TRBV27 and TRBJ2-3, with a possible D match to TRBD2 (5 bases). Germline lookup yields CDR1 MNHEY and CDR2 SMNVEV (reference sequence). Trimming cost V 6 bases and J 0 bases, with 13 bases left between them. The CDR3 totals 15 residues. The CDR3 DNA follows: TGTGCCAGCAGCCTCCAGAGCGGCAGCACAGATACGCAGTATTTT. It yields the protein CASSLQSGSTDTQYF.

This clonotype has ten or more counts. The chain has TRBV2 and TRBJ1-1; D may be TRBD1 (6 bases). There are 16 residues in the CDR3. Trimming removed 6 bases from V and 0 bases from J, with 17 bases in between. Germline V gene data show CDR1 as SNHLY and CDR2 as FYNNEI. CDR3 DNA: TGTGCCAGCAGCCTTTTGGCAGGGGACATGAACACTGAAGCTTTCTTT. As protein: CASSLLAGDMNTEAFF. Full variable domain (remainder filled in from reference TRBV2 and TRBJ1-1): EPEVTQTPSHQVTQMGQEVILRCVPISNHLYFYWYRQILGQKVEFLVSFYNNEISEKSEIFDDQFSVERPDGSNFTLKIRSTKLEDSAMYFCASSLLAGDMNTEAFFGQGTRLTVV.

This clonotype appeared a few times. The rearrangement uses TRBV2 and TRBJ2-5; D is uncertain. This CDR3 contains 12 residues. The V end was cut by 7 bases, the J end by 6 bases, with 12 bases between. Germline V CDR1 and CDR2: SNHLY, FYNNEI. This CDR3 is CASTKEQKTQYF. For the CDR3, the DNA is TGTGCCAGCACCAAGGAGCAGAAGACCCAGTACTTC.

This clonotype was counted at least ten times. J is TRBJ2-7 and V is TRBV4-2; possible D gene TRBD1, 5 bases. V dropped 4 bases and J dropped 2 bases, with 9 bases sitting between them. From germline, CDR1 is LGHNA and CDR2 YNFKEQ. This CDR3 has 13 residues. The CDR3 spells CASSPGRPYEQYF. The CDR3 DNA reads as TGTGCCAGCAGCCCAGGGCGGCCCTACGAGCAGTACTTC.

The rearrangement joins TRBV10-3 to TRBJ2-7; D remains ambiguous. The CDR3 extends over 14 amino acids. The germline gives CDR1 ENHRY, CDR2 SYGVKD. V dropped 3 bases and J dropped 1 base, with 10 bases sitting between them. CDR3 sequence: CAISDGLGSYEQYF. The CDR3 coding sequence is TGTGCCATCAGTGACGGGCTGGGGTCCTACGAGCAGTACTTC.